The clone carrying this T cell receptor (beta chain) came up a few times. The antigen remains unidentified. This entry is derived from a study of T cell responses to AZD1222 COVID-19 vaccine. Overall study findings and caveats: The repertoires were collected only after the peak T cell response. Clonal diversity was possibly underestimated; the donors were predominantly white British and more often female. Baseline seropositivity characterized only six AZD1222 recipients.

The ends were cut back, 6 bases at V and 7 bases at J, with 18 bases in the middle. The CDR3 sequence is 13 residues long. Per germline, CDR1 DFQATT and CDR2 SNEGSKA (reference sequence). This table comes from immunoSEQ multiplex PCR, and its TCRdb copy is limited to in-frame clones, with some not included. Here the sample spans 110,000 to 150,000 clones, roughly 90% being singletons. The rearrangement joins TRBV20-1 to TRBJ1-2; TRBD1 might be the D (5 bases). This TCR was sampled from an adult in good health. The sequencing here drew on peripheral blood, taken on day 0 of AZD1222 vaccination. This CDR3 reads CSASGGTTLGYTF. CDR3 DNA sequence: TGCAGTGCAAGTGGGGGGACCACCCTTGGCTACACCTTC.